Shown below are 28 T cell receptor beta chains from a single sample sequenced in a study of response to subunit inactivated influenza vaccine. TCRdb reprocessed the RT-PCR reads via MiXCR and lists one record per CDR3 protein. Among fewer than 800,000 distinct CDR3 sequences listed, around 14% were seen once. The sample consisted of PBMCs from blood, taken less than 13 days after vaccination. The receptors here all came from a man between 45 and 60 years old who received an inactivated influenza vaccine.

The chain has TRBV7-9 and TRBJ1-2, with TRBD1 identical over 9 bases. The germline V gene has CDR1 SEHNR and CDR2 FQNEAQ (reference sequence). The J segment lost 0 bases and the V segment lost 6 bases, leaving 5 bases of the junction unmatched. The CDR3 consists of 15 residues. DNA of the CDR3: TGTGCCAGCAGTTGGGGGGACAGGGCTAACTATGGCTACACCTTC. Translated, it gives CASSWGDRANYGYTF.

This clonotype was detected only a few times. The chain employs TRBV28 and TRBJ2-1; no definite D call. CDR1 is MDHEN and CDR2 is SYDVKM in the germline V gene. Trimming pared 5 bases from V and 10 bases from J, leaving 12 bases between. CDR3 length equals 12 residues. CDR3 protein: CASSPLLLEQFF. Written as DNA, the CDR3 is TGTGCCAGCAGTCCTCTCCTTTTGGAGCAGTTCTTC.

This clonotype was observed a handful of times. V is TRBV5-1 and J is TRBJ2-7; maybe TRBD1 (5 bases). Trimming removed 1 base from V and 1 base from J, with 15 bases in between. Per germline, CDR1 SGHRS and CDR2 YFSETQ. This CDR3 comprises 16 residues. DNA of the CDR3: TGCGCCAGCAGCTTGAGTTTCTTCAGGGCGTCCTACGAGCAGTACTTC. Translation gives CASSLSFFRASYEQYF.

J is TRBJ2-1 and V is TRBV5-1; weak D call: TRBD1 (5 bases). V lost 0 bases and J 4 bases, leaving 20 bases between the germline ends. In germline, CDR1 is SGHRS, CDR2 YFSETQ. The CDR3 extends over 18 amino acids. Written as DNA, the CDR3 is TGCGCCAGCAGCTTGGCCAATGACAGACCGAGACCTTACAATGAGCAGTTCTTC. Its translation: CASSLANDRPRPYNEQFF.

This clonotype was counted at least ten times. The rearrangement joins TRBV5-1 to TRBJ1-1; tentative D call: TRBD1 (5 bases). CDR1 and CDR2 from the germline V gene are SGHRS and YFSETQ. The CDR3 extends over 12 amino acids. V shed 5 bases and J shed 4 bases, with 9 bases lying between them. CDR3 amino acids: CASRPDSTEAFF. The DNA for the CDR3 is TGCGCCAGCAGACCCGACAGCACTGAAGCTTTCTTT. The full variable domain, completed using reference TRBV5-1 and TRBJ1-1, is KAGVTQTPRYLIKTRGQQVTLSCSPISGHRSVSWYQQTPGQGLQFLFEYFSETQRNKGNFPGRFSGRQFSNSRSEMNVSTLELGDSALYLCASRPDSTEAFFGQGTRLTVV.

This clonotype came up a few times. This chain connects TRBV7-2 to TRBJ2-5; D possibly corresponds to TRBD1 (6 bases). CDR3 length: 14 residues. Germline V gives CDR1 SGHTA, CDR2 FQGNSA. The V end lost 4 bases, the J end lost 5 bases, and 14 bases lay between the germline ends. The DNA of the CDR3 is TGTGCCAGCAGCTCACAGGGTCAGGAGGAGACCCAGTACTTC. Protein: CASSSQGQEETQYF.

V gene TRBV12-3 or TRBV12-4 combines with J gene TRBJ1-5; the match to TRBD1 covers 7 bases. After removal of 0 bases from V and 5 bases from J, the junction contained 10 bases not matched to a gene. The CDR3 extends over 17 amino acids. The CDR3 here is CASSLALRTGVDQPQHF. The CDR3 coding sequence is TGTGCCAGCAGTTTAGCCCTCCGAACAGGGGTGGATCAGCCCCAGCATTTT.

This clonotype was picked up a small number of times. The V and J genes are TRBV4-3 and TRBJ2-2; TRBD1 aligns across 7 bases. CDR3 size: 15 residues. The ends lost 0 bases at V and 5 bases at J; junction bases unmatched: 3. Germline assignment: CDR1 LGHNA and CDR2 YSLEER. CDR3 nucleotides: TGCGCCAGCAGCCAAGAGCACAGGGGAACCGGGGAGCTGTTTTTT. Translated, it gives CASSQEHRGTGELFF.

This clonotype came up a few times. The chain couples TRBV12-3 or TRBV12-4 to TRBJ2-3, with 8 positions matching TRBD2. Trimming took 3 bases from V and 2 from J; bases not matched to a gene: 16. This CDR3 is built from 19 residues. The CDR3 reads CASSFPPPGGGPHTDTQYF. As DNA, the CDR3 is TGTGCCAGCAGTTTCCCCCCCCCGGGCGGGGGGCCTCACACAGATACGCAGTATTTT.

This clonotype has more than one count but fewer than ten. V gene TRBV6-1 combines with J gene TRBJ2-7; D is unresolved. The CDR3 consists of 13 residues. Trimming took off 5 bases at V and 4 bases at J, with 12 bases between the two ends. The germline CDR1 and CDR2 sequences are MNHNS and SASEGT. CDR3 coding DNA: TGTGCCAGCAGTCGGAGACCCGAATACGAGCAGTACTTC. Protein: CASSRRPEYEQYF.

This chain uses TRBV5-1 with TRBJ2-3; perhaps TRBD2 as D (5 bases). The CDR3 consists of 16 residues. Germline V gene data show CDR1 as SGHRS and CDR2 as YFSETQ. Trimming removed 0 bases at V and 0 bases at J, with 11 bases between. CDR3 sequence (DNA): TGCGCCAGCAGCTTGGCGCTAGCCTCTAGCACAGATACGCAGTATTTT. Its protein is CASSLALASSTDTQYF. Filled out from reference TRBV5-1 and TRBJ2-3, the complete variable domain reads KAGVTQTPRYLIKTRGQQVTLSCSPISGHRSVSWYQQTPGQGLQFLFEYFSETQRNKGNFPGRFSGRQFSNSRSEMNVSTLELGDSALYLCASSLALASSTDTQYFGPGTRLTVL.

The chain is built from TRBV11-3 and TRBJ2-3; no clear D. CDR3 size: 13 residues. Per germline, CDR1 SGHNT and CDR2 YENEEA. The ends were cut back, 7 bases at V and 0 bases at J, with 8 bases in the middle. The CDR3 sequence: CASKGTSTDTQYF. CDR3 nucleotides: TGTGCCAGCAAAGGAACTAGCACAGATACGCAGTATTTT.

In its sample, this clonotype was seen a few times. Here the CDR3 DNA reads TGTGCCAGCAGCAGGGACCCCCGGACGGAAGACATTAACTATGGCTACACCTTC. Its translation is CASSRDPRTEDINYGYTF. This chain connects TRBV6-1 to TRBJ1-2, with a weak D call TRBD1 (5 bases). Germline CDR1 MNHNS, CDR2 SASEGT. The V end lost 6 bases, the J end lost 1 base, and 24 bases lay between the germline ends. The CDR3 has 18 residues.

The chain joins TRBV29-1 to TRBJ2-1, with 7 positions matching TRBD1. With V trimmed by 8 bases and J by 10 bases, 8 bases remained unmatched. The CDR3 contains 11 residues. Germline V gene lookup returns CDR1 SQVTM and CDR2 ANQGSEA. CDR3 nucleotide sequence: TGCAGCTCTCGACAGGGACAGGAGCAGTTCTTC. Amino acid sequence: CSSRQGQEQFF.

This clonotype was observed a handful of times. The chain is built from TRBV20-1 and TRBJ2-5; TRBD2 aligns across 8 bases. CDR3 length: 15 amino acids. CDR1 is DFQATT and CDR2 is SNEGSKA in the germline V gene (reference sequence). Trimming cost V 0 bases and J 0 bases; bases outside gene matches: 3. The CDR3 bases are TGCAGTGCTAGAGATGGCGGGGGGCACCAAGAGACCCAGTACTTC. Residues: CSARDGGGHQETQYF.

The rearrangement uses TRBV4-3 and TRBJ2-1, with 11 positions matching TRBD2. CDR3 length: 17 amino acids. V shed 4 bases, J shed 6 bases, and the junction held 11 bases outside the gene matches. Germline CDR1 reads LGHNA; CDR2 reads YSLEER. The CDR3 sequence: CASSLLLAGGPSNEQFF. Written as DNA, the CDR3 is TGCGCCAGCAGCCTACTCTTAGCGGGAGGGCCTTCCAATGAGCAGTTCTTC.

This clonotype came up a few times. The V call is TRBV20-1, the J call TRBJ1-6, with TRBD1 matching over 8 bases. The CDR3 extends over 15 amino acids. Germline-derived CDR1 and CDR2 are DFQATT and SNEGSKA (reference sequence). V shed 6 bases, J shed 4 bases, and the junction held 8 bases outside the gene matches. The CDR3 is CSARDRGVYNSPLHF. CDR3 DNA: TGCAGTGCGCGAGACAGGGGCGTGTATAATTCACCCCTCCACTTT.

This clonotype showed up just a few times. The chain is built from TRBV9 and TRBJ1-3; D ambiguous. Trimming took off 0 bases at V and 0 bases at J, with 4 bases between the two ends. The germline V gene encodes CDR1 SGDLS and CDR2 YYNGEE. The CDR3 is 14 amino acids. The CDR3 here is CASSVADSGNTIYF. CDR3 bases: TGTGCCAGCAGCGTAGCGGACTCTGGAAACACCATATATTTT.

This clonotype turned up a few times. This chain uses TRBV25-1 with TRBJ2-7; 11 nucleotides agree with TRBD1. V shed 4 bases, J shed 3 bases, and the junction held 5 bases outside the gene matches. In germline, CDR1 is MGHDK, CDR2 SYGVNS. CDR3 length equals 15 residues. CDR3 in DNA: TGTGCCAGCAGTGGAGGACAGGGGGCTATCTACGAGCAGTACTTC. The encoded protein is CASSGGQGAIYEQYF.

The genes are TRBV20-1 and TRBJ2-7; D unclear. The CDR3 length is 11 residues. Germline V gene data show CDR1 as DFQATT and CDR2 as SNEGSKA (reference sequence). V lost 5 bases to trimming and J lost 0 bases, with 5 bases between them. For the CDR3, the DNA is TGCAGTGCTCGAAGCTCCTACGAGCAGTACTTC. Translated: CSARSSYEQYF.

This rearrangement joins TRBV30 to TRBJ2-7; D perhaps matches TRBD1 (6 bases). CDR1 is GTSNPN and CDR2 is SVGIG in the germline V gene (reference sequence). Trimming removed 0 bases at V and 6 bases at J, with 15 bases between. This CDR3 has 14 amino acids. CDR3 sequence (DNA): TGTGCCTGGAGTGTATATGGGGGCTGGGCCGAGCAGTACTTC. As protein: CAWSVYGGWAEQYF.

CDR3 loop: CASSQDLRGGALNEQFF. The DNA for the CDR3 is TGCGCCAGCAGCCAAGATCTTCGCGGGGGGGCCCTAAATGAGCAGTTCTTC. The chain uses TRBV4-3 and TRBJ2-1, with TRBD2 identical over 9 bases. The CDR3 is 17 amino acids. V trimming: 0 bases; J trimming: 7 bases; junction bases outside the gene matches: 10. Germline V lookup: CDR1 LGHNA, CDR2 YSLEER.

This clonotype showed up just a few times. This chain joins TRBV19 and TRBJ1-2, with TRBD1 as a possible D gene (5 bases). The CDR3 loop spans 14 amino acids. Germline values: CDR1 LNHDA, CDR2 SQIVND (reference sequence). V shed 3 bases and J shed 4 bases, with 12 bases lying between them. The CDR3 DNA reads as TGTGCCAGTAGTATGGAGCAGGGAGTCTATGGCTACACCTTC. Its translation: CASSMEQGVYGYTF.

This clonotype was seen at least ten times. The chain is built from TRBV18 and TRBJ2-5; D is uncertain. Germline assignment: CDR1 KGHSH and CDR2 LQKENI. The V and J ends lost 0 bases and 0 bases respectively, with 8 bases between them. This CDR3 has 15 residues. In nucleotides, the CDR3 is TGTGCCAGCTCACCACCCGGACGATACCAAGAGACCCAGTACTTC. It yields the protein CASSPPGRYQETQYF.

This clonotype was detected a few times. Its ends do not fully match the called genes, so a read error is possible. The rearrangement joins TRBV3-1 to TRBJ2-3; the match to TRBD2 covers 9 bases. Germline CDR1 LGHDT, CDR2 YNNKEL (reference sequence). The CDR3 length is 17 residues. The CDR3 spells CASSQDIGREGSPALDF. CDR3 DNA sequence: TGTGCCAGCAGCCAAGATATTGGGCGGGAGGGATCCCCAGCGTTGGATTTT.

The chain carries TRBV12-3 or TRBV12-4 and TRBJ1-6; D perhaps matches TRBD1 (5 bases). The CDR3 contains 14 residues. The germline V and J ends were trimmed by 4 bases and 13 bases, with 17 bases remaining between them. CDR3 region: CASSSPGTARPLHF. CDR3 bases: TGTGCCAGCAGTTCCCCCGGGACCGCTCGTCCCCTCCACTTT.

This chain links TRBV12-3 or TRBV12-4 with TRBJ2-3, with TRBD2 matching 10 bases. The CDR3 sequence is 16 residues long. V shed 6 bases, J shed 6 bases, and the junction held 12 bases outside the gene matches. The CDR3 DNA follows: TGTGCCAGCAGAAATAACCTAGCGGGAGTAAGGGATACGCAGTATTTT. Translated: CASRNNLAGVRDTQYF.

This clonotype was counted between two and nine times. This chain connects TRBV28 to TRBJ1-2, with D possibly TRBD1 on 6 matching bases. The CDR3 has 15 residues. In germline, CDR1 is MDHEN, CDR2 SYDVKM. V lost 3 bases, J lost 8 bases, and 19 bases lay in between. The DNA for the CDR3 is TGTGCCAGCAGTTTTTTTGCGTTGGGGGCGGACGGCTACACCTTC. This translates into CASSFFALGADGYTF.